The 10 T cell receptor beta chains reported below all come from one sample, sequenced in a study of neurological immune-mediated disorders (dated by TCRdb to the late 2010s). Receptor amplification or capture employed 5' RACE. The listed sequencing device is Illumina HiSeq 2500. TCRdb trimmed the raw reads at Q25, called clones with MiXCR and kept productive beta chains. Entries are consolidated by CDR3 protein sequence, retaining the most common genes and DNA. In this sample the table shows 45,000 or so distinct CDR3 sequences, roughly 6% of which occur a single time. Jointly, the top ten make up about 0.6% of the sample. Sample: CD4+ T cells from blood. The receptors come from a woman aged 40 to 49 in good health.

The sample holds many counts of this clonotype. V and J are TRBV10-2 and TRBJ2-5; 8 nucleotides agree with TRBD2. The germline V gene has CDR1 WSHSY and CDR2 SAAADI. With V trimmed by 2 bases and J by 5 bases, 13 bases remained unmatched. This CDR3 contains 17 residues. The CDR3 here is CASSEGTSRFFWETQYF. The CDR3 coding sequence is TGCGCCAGCAGTGAGGGGACTAGTAGGTTTTTTTGGGAGACCCAGTACTTC.

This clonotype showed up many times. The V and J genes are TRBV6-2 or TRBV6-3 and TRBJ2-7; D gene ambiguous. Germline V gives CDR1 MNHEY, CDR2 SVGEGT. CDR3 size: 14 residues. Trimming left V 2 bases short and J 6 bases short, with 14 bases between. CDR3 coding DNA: TGTGCCAGCAGTTACACTCCCAGTGCGAGCGAGCAGTACTTC. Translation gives CASSYTPSASEQYF.

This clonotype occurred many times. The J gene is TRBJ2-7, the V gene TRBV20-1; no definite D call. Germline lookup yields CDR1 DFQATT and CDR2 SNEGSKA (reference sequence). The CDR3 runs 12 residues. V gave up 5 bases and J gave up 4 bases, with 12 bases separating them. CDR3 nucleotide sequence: TGCAGTGCTCTTAGTTCGGTATACGAGCAGTACTTC. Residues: CSALSSVYEQYF.

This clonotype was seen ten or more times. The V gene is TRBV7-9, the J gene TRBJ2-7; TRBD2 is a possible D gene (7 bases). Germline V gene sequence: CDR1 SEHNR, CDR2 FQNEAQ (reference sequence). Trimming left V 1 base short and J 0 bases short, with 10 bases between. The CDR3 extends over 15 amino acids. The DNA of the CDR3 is TGTGCCAGCAGCTTAGAGGGGGGGAGCTCCTACGAGCAGTACTTC. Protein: CASSLEGGSSYEQYF.

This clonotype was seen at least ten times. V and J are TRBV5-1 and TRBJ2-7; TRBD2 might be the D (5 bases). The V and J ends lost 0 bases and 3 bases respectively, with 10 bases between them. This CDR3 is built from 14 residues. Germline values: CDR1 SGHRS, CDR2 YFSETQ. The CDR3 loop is CASSLGPDYYEQYF. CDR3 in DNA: TGCGCCAGCAGCTTGGGCCCCGACTACTACGAGCAGTACTTC.

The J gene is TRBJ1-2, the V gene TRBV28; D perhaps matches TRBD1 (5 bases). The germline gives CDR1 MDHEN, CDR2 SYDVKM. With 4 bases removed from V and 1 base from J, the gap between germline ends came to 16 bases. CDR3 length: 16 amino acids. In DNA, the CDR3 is TGTGCCAGCAGTTCCGGGGACGGCCTACTTAACTATGGCTACACCTTC. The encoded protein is CASSSGDGLLNYGYTF.

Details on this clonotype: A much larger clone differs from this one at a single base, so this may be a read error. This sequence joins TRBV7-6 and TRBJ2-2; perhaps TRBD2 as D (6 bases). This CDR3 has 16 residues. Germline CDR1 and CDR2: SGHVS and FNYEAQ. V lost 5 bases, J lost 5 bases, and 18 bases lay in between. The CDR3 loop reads CASSRNSGAGTGELFF. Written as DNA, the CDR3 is TGTGCCAGCAGCCGGAATAGCGGAGCCGGGACCGGGGAGCTGTTTTTT.

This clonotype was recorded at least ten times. In DNA, the CDR3 is TGTGCCAGCAGCTTGGTGGTAATCGCCGGGGAGCTGTTTTTT. Its translation: CASSLVVIAGELFF. The chain combines TRBV5-5 with TRBJ2-2, with unresolved D. Germline assignment: CDR1 SGHKS and CDR2 YYEKEE (reference sequence). The CDR3 runs 14 residues. Trimming shortened V by 0 bases and J by 6 bases, and 9 bases separated the two germline ends.

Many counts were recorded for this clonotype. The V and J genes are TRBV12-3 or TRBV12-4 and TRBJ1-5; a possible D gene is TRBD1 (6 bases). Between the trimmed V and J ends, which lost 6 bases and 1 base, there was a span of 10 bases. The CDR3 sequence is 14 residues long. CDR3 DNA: TGTGCCAGCAGAAAAGACAGGAGCAATCAGCCCCAGCATTTT. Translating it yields CASRKDRSNQPQHF.

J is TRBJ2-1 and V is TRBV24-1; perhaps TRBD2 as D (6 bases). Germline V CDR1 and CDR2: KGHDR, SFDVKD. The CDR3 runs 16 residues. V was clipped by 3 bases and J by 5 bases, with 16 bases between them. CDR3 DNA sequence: TGTGCCACCAGTGATCCGCGCGGGCGGGGAAACAATGAGCAGTTCTTC. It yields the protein CATSDPRGRGNNEQFF.